The source of this TCR beta chain is a study of T cell clonotyping in hematopoietic cell transplantation. The method was immunoSEQ multiplex PCR; TCRdb's version includes in-frame clones alone and lacks a portion of them. The sample lists about 5,700 clones, around 80% occurring once. Germline V CDR1 and CDR2: MNHEY, SVGAGI. The CDR3 contains 14 residues. Trimming removed 8 bases from V and 2 bases from J, with 16 bases in between. The chain uses TRBV6-5 and TRBJ2-7; tentative D call: TRBD1 (6 bases). The specimen was PBMCs, collected 100 days after allogeneic stem cell transplant. The TCR originated in a male patient aged 45 to 59 who had an allogeneic stem cell transplant from an unrelated donor, so the T cells may come from the graft donor. Some clones in this sample may be carry-over from other donors' samples. CDR3 bases: TGTGCCAGCGCTTTAGGACAGAAGGCCTACGAGCAGTACTTC. Translation gives CASALGQKAYEQYF.